The 8 T cell receptor beta chains given below trace back to one sample, sequenced in a study of shared clonotypes between healthy human individuals. Libraries were prepared by immunoSEQ multiplex PCR; TCRdb keeps only in-frame clonotypes and omits some of them. The table includes 2 million to 2.5 million clones, 85% to 95% detected once. Sample: naive CD4+ T cells from PBMCs. As for subset: CD45RA+ positively selected. All receptors come from a man aged 18 to 29 in good health. Some clones in this sample may be carry-over from other donors' samples.

This chain links TRBV7-2 with TRBJ1-3, with 11 bases matching TRBD1. Germline trimming cut 5 bases from V and 0 bases from J; bases unmatched to any gene: 6. The CDR3 has 17 residues. Germline-derived CDR1 and CDR2 are SGHTA and FQGNSA. CDR3 amino acids: CASSLYGTGGSGNTIYF. CDR3 DNA sequence: TGTGCCAGCAGCCTCTACGGGACAGGGGGCTCTGGAAACACCATATATTTT.

V and J are TRBV6-1 and TRBJ2-3, with 16 positions matching TRBD2. CDR3 length: 16 amino acids. V trimming: 4 bases; J trimming: 8 bases; junction bases outside the gene matches: 6. In germline, CDR1 is MNHNS, CDR2 SASEGT. The CDR3 loop is CASSGPGLAGGGTQYF. CDR3 coding DNA: TGTGCCAGCAGTGGGCCGGGACTAGCGGGAGGGGGTACGCAGTATTTT.

The chain joins TRBV29-1 to TRBJ1-1, with D unresolved. Germline assignment: CDR1 SQVTM and CDR2 ANQGSEA. Trimming removed 2 bases at V and 1 base at J, with 11 bases between. The CDR3 is 14 amino acids. CDR3 nucleotides: TGCAGCGTTGAAAGGCGCCTACAGAACACTGAAGCTTTCTTT. This gives the protein CSVERRLQNTEAFF.

The rearrangement links TRBV6-5 to TRBJ1-2; D is undetermined. Germline-derived CDR1 and CDR2 are MNHEY and SVGAGI. Between the trimmed V and J ends, which lost 4 bases and 2 bases, there was a span of 17 bases. CDR3 length equals 16 residues. CDR3 sequence (DNA): TGTGCCAGCAGTTCCCTCTCCCTGGGTGGAAACTATGGCTACACCTTC. Protein: CASSSLSLGGNYGYTF.

This clone appeared once. Other DNA sequences in the sample encode the same CDR3. The gene calls are TRBV7-9 and TRBJ2-3, with D uncertain. The V end was cut by 0 bases, the J end by 3 bases, with 1 base between. The CDR3 covers 12 residues. In germline, CDR1 is SEHNR, CDR2 FQNEAQ (reference sequence). CDR3 sequence reads: CASSLATDTQYF. The DNA for the CDR3 is TGTGCCAGCAGCTTAGCAACAGATACGCAGTATTTT.

This clone was seen only once. V usage is TRBV20-1 and J usage is TRBJ2-7; D unclear. The CDR3 loop spans 10 amino acids. The germline gives CDR1 DFQATT, CDR2 SNEGSKA (reference sequence). V lost 6 bases, J lost 7 bases, and 10 bases lay in between. The CDR3 DNA reads as TGCAGTGCCCTTAAGAGGGAGCAGTACTTC. Translated: CSALKREQYF.

The gene calls are TRBV7-2 and TRBJ2-5; D may be TRBD2 (5 bases). The CDR3 runs to 14 residues. Trimming shortened V by 0 bases and J by 4 bases, and 9 bases separated the two germline ends. CDR1 and CDR2 from the germline V gene are SGHTA and FQGNSA. The CDR3 bases are TGTGCCAGCAGCTTAGCGGCTAGCCTAGAGACCCAGTACTTC. Translated: CASSLAASLETQYF.

V is TRBV27 and J is TRBJ1-5; a possible D gene is TRBD1 (6 bases). The CDR3 runs 14 residues. V gave up 4 bases and J gave up 4 bases, with 11 bases separating them. Germline V gene data show CDR1 as MNHEY and CDR2 as SMNVEV (reference sequence). The DNA for the CDR3 is TGTGCCAGCAGTTCAGGGGTCGGGAATCAGCCCCAGCATTTT. It codes for CASSSGVGNQPQHF.